A selection of T cell receptor beta chains follows, all from one sample in a study of blood T cell repertoires in COVID-19. TCRdb's copy holds only in-frame clones and misses some; the assay was immunoSEQ multiplex PCR. The table has roughly 260,000 clones, about 87% seen once; the top ten hold roughly 4%. The sequenced sample consisted of peripheral blood. These receptors all come from a man aged 55 to 69 who had recovered from COVID-19. Each CDR3 is given with its conserved first and last residue. Fields, in order: D gene, J gene, clone size, V gene, CDR3 protein, CDR3 DNA. D genes are given only for firm matches. Not every row has a clone size; where given, it reads once, few, many or a size class.

NA | TRBJ1-1 | NA | TRBV5-4 | CASSWGMGMNTEAFF | TGTGCCAGCAGCTGGGGCATGGGAATGAACACTGAAGCTTTCTTT
NA | TRBJ2-3 | NA | TRBV5-1 | CASQQGSSTDTQYF | TGCGCCAGCCAACAGGGCTCTAGCACAGATACGCAGTATTTT
NA | TRBJ1-3 | NA | TRBV9 | CASSVGSSGNTIYF | TGTGCCAGCAGCGTAGGGAGCTCTGGAAACACCATATATTTT
TRBD2 | TRBJ2-2 | NA | TRBV6-4 | CASSQRGGASGELFF | TGTGCCAGCAGCCAACGGGGGGGGGCGTCCGGGGAGCTGTTTTTT
NA | TRBJ2-7 | NA | TRBV6-1 | CASSEWAGWPDF | TGTGCCAGCAGTGAATGGGCAGGTTGGCCAGACTTC
NA | TRBJ1-1 | NA | TRBV11-2 | CASSRADSNTEAFF | TGTGCCAGCAGCAGGGCGGACAGCAACACTGAAGCTTTCTTT
NA | TRBJ1-2 | NA | TRBV5-6 | CASSYGTNLGDTF | TGTGCCAGCAGCTACGGGACAAACCTAGGGGACACCTTC
NA | TRBJ1-2 | NA | TRBV6-5 | CAIMGGPNYGYTF | TGTGCTATAATGGGCGGGCCCAACTATGGCTACACCTTC
TRBD2 | TRBJ2-2 | NA | TRBV3-1/TRBV3-2 | CASSHGTSGGAGELFF | TGTGCCAGCAGCCATGGGACTAGCGGGGGGGCCGGGGAGCTGTTTTTT
NA | TRBJ1-5 | NA | TRBV6-5 | CASSYLTVSNQPQHF | TGTGCCAGCAGTTACTTGACAGTGAGCAATCAGCCCCAGCATTTT
TRBD1 | TRBJ1-1 | NA | TRBV3-1/TRBV3-2 | CASSQGQGLNTEAFF | TGTGCCAGCAGCCAAGGACAGGGGCTGAACACTGAAGCTTTCTTT
NA | TRBJ1-1 | NA | TRBV19 | CASSIKRQREAFF | TGTGCCAGTAGTATAAAAAGACAGCGTGAAGCTTTCTTT
NA | TRBJ1-5 | NA | TRBV6-6 | CASSYLNQPQHF | TGTGCCAGCAGTTACCTTAATCAGCCCCAGCATTTT
TRBD2 | TRBJ2-7 | few | TRBV7-9 | CASTRGETSYEQYF | TGTGCCAGCACCCGGGGGGAGACAAGCTACGAGCAGTACTTC
NA | TRBJ2-5 | NA | TRBV15 | CATSRAGEETQYF | TGTGCCACCAGCAGAGCAGGGGAGGAGACCCAGTACTTC